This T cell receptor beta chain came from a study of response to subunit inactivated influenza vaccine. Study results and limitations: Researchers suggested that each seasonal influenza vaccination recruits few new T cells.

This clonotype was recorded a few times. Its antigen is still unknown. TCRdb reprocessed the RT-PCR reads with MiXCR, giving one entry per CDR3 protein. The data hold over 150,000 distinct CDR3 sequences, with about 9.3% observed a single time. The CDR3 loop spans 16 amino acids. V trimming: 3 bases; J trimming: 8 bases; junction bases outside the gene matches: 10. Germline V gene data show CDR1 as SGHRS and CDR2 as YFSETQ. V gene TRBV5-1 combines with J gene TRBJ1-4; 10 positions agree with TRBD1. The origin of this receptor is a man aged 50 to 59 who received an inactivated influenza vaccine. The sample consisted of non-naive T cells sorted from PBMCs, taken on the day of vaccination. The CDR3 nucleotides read TGCGCCAGCAGCTGGGGGACAGGGGTCGGAGACGAAAAACTGTTTTTT. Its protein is CASSWGTGVGDEKLFF.